This TCR beta chain was retrieved from a study of molecular identifiers for immune sequencing clone quantification. Regarding the study as a whole: Highly expanded clone sizes could end up underestimated if a barcode were shared by identical TCR molecules.

In the sort, naive CD8 T cells were defined as CD8+CD4-CCR7+CD45RA+. In germline, CDR1 is SGHNT, CDR2 YYREEE (reference sequence). The ends were cut back, 0 bases at V and 4 bases at J, with 10 bases in the middle. The CDR3 extends over 14 amino acids. A single record per CDR3 protein comes from TCRdb applying MiXCR to the PCR reads. The profile shows about 630,000 distinct CDR3 sequences, 25% of them singletons. This clonotype was recorded many times. Its antigen remains unknown. The TCR comes from a human donor in good health. Some libraries in this study had Jurkat cell RNA spiked in. Sequencing was carried out using naive CD8+ T cells from blood, with Jurkat cell RNA spiked in. Subset indicated: FACS-sorted CD8+CD4-CCR7+CD45RA+ naive T cells. The chain is built from TRBV5-4 and TRBJ2-5; no definite D call. CDR3 DNA sequence: TGTGCCAGCAGCTTGGGCGGTCCGGGAGAGACCCAGTACTTC. This translates into CASSLGGPGETQYF.